The sequence of this T cell receptor (beta chain) was determined in a study of blood T cells in healthy people across ages. Study-level results: Researchers report that TCR beta diversity correlated strongly with naive T cell percentage.

With 6 bases removed from V and 2 bases from J, the gap between germline ends came to 14 bases. This CDR3 region has 14 residues. Germline CDR1 reads ENHRY; CDR2 reads SYGVKD. This clonotype was seen only a few times. Its antigen remains unknown. The second PCR ran about 6 to 12 cycles with a sample-barcoded 5' primer and J-beta primers. TCRdb independently ran MiXCR on the 5' RACE reads; one entry per CDR3 protein. The sample lists roughly 1.9 million distinct CDR3 sequences, about two fifths occurring once. The receptor's source is a human donor in good health. What was sequenced was blood. The chain is built from TRBV10-3 and TRBJ2-7; D is undetermined. The CDR3 bases are TGTGCCATCAGGGGCAGCCAAATCCCCTACGAGCAGTACTTC. It encodes CAIRGSQIPYEQYF.